The clone carrying this TCR beta chain occurred many times. This specimen belongs to a study of metastatic and nonmetastatic thyroid tumors. In the study overall: From malignant and benign thyroid patients, repertoires in blood and in tumor or nodule tissue were compared.

No patient received treatment before thyroid surgery. TCRdb re-analyzed the PCR reads through MiXCR. Among 34,000 or so clones, about 20% were seen once, and the ten largest hold under 9.5%. The clonotype was recovered from a female donor with papillary thyroid cancer or a benign thyroid nodule (not recorded which). Some clones in this sample may be carry-over from other donors' samples. Material for sequencing was blood.

CDR3 loop: CATRVGSVNQPQHF. CDR3 nucleotides: TGTGCCACCCGCGTCGGGTCTGTGAATCAGCCCCAGCATTTT. This chain uses TRBV27 with TRBJ1-5; D ambiguous. The CDR3 contains 14 residues. CDR1 and CDR2 from the germline V gene are MNHEY and SMNVEV (reference sequence). Trimming took 10 bases from V and 4 from J, leaving 17 bases between them.